This entry lists 8 T cell receptor beta chains sequenced from one sample in a study of T cell responses to AZD1222 COVID-19 vaccine. Method: immunoSEQ multiplex PCR; TCRdb's copy keeps in-frame clones and lacks some. The sample has 70,000 to 75,000 clones; around 80% are singletons. Sequences were derived from peripheral blood, sampled 28 days after the second AZD1222 dose. These receptors were obtained from an adult who received the AZD1222 COVID-19 vaccine.

The chain has TRBV30 and TRBJ2-5; perhaps TRBD1 as D (5 bases). The CDR3 runs 15 residues. The ends were cut back, 2 bases at V and 1 base at J, with 14 bases in the middle. Germline CDR1 and CDR2: GTSNPN and SVGIG (reference sequence). The CDR3 here is CAWSRAGLAQETQYF. CDR3 bases: TGTGCCTGGAGTCGTGCAGGGTTGGCCCAAGAGACCCAGTACTTC.

CDR3 in DNA: TGTGCCTCAACCAACCTCGGGCCCGTAGGTACGCAGTATTTT. Encoded protein: CASTNLGPVGTQYF. The chain joins TRBV30 to TRBJ2-3; no firm D call. CDR1 is GTSNPN and CDR2 is SVGIG in the germline V gene (reference sequence). The CDR3 length is 14 residues. Trimming removed 7 bases from V and 8 bases from J, with 22 bases in between.

V usage is TRBV6-1 and J usage is TRBJ1-5, with D tentatively TRBD1 (6 bases). The germline V gene has CDR1 MNHNS and CDR2 SASEGT. This CDR3 contains 15 residues. V shed 2 bases and J shed 7 bases, with 15 bases lying between them. The DNA for the CDR3 is TGTGCCAGCAGTGAATTGGGGGACAAGGGGCAGCCCCAGCATTTT. This translates into CASSELGDKGQPQHF.

This clone was seen a single time. This sequence joins TRBV25-1 and TRBJ2-3; the D is unclear. The V end lost 3 bases, the J end lost 0 bases, and 10 bases lay between the germline ends. This CDR3 comprises 15 residues. Germline CDR1 is MGHDK and CDR2 is SYGVNS. The CDR3 reads CASSDTILSTDTQYF. The CDR3 nucleotides read TGTGCCAGCAGTGATACCATCCTAAGCACAGATACGCAGTATTTT.

The genes are TRBV7-8 and TRBJ2-3; no clear D. This CDR3 is built from 16 residues. V lost 1 base and J 6 bases, leaving 17 bases between the germline ends. The germline CDR1 and CDR2 sequences are SGHVS and FQNEAQ. CDR3 protein: CASSLGPRILRDTQYF. For the CDR3, the DNA is TGTGCCAGCAGCTTAGGGCCCCGCATCCTGAGGGATACGCAGTATTTT.

V is TRBV30 and J is TRBJ1-6; D not resolved. Germline V gives CDR1 GTSNPN, CDR2 SVGIG (reference sequence). The CDR3 consists of 17 residues. V dropped 0 bases and J dropped 4 bases, with 16 bases sitting between them. In nucleotides, the CDR3 is TGTGCCTGGAGTGTAAAGGCAGCCAGGACTTATAATTCACCCCTCCACTTT. This encodes CAWSVKAARTYNSPLHF.

The chain couples TRBV10-2 to TRBJ1-5; D may be TRBD1 (6 bases). CDR3 length: 16 residues. Trimming took 2 bases from V and 11 from J, leaving 22 bases between them. CDR1 is WSHSY and CDR2 is SAAADI in the germline V gene. This chain's CDR3 is CASSEGAGRQRGSQHF. Written as DNA, the CDR3 is TGCGCCAGCAGTGAGGGGGCGGGACGTCAAAGGGGGTCCCAGCATTTT.

The J gene is TRBJ2-7, the V gene TRBV7-2; TRBD2 might be the D (6 bases). With 2 bases removed from V and 4 bases from J, the gap between germline ends came to 12 bases. Germline V gene sequence: CDR1 SGHTA, CDR2 FQGNSA. The CDR3 extends over 14 amino acids. CDR3 sequence reads: CASSLSGAGYEQYF. As DNA, the CDR3 is TGTGCCAGCAGCTTATCTGGTGCGGGGTACGAGCAGTACTTC.